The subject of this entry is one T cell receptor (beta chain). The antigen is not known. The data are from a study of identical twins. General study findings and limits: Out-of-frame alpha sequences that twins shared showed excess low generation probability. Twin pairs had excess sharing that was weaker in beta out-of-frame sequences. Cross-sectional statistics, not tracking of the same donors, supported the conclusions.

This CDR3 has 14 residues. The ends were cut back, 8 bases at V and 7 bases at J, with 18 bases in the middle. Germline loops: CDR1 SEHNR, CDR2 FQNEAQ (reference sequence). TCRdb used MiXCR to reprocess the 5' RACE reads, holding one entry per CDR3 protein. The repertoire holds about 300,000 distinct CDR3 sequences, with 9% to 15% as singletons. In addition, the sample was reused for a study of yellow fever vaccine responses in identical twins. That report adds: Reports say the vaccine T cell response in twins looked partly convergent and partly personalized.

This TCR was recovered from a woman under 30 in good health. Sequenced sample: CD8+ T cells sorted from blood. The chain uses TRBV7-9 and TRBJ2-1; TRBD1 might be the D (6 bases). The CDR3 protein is CASRRQEVWNEQFF. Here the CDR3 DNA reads TGTGCCAGCCGACGACAGGAGGTCTGGAATGAGCAGTTCTTC. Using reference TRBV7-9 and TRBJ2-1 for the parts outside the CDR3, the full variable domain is DTGVSQNPRHKITKRGQNVTFRCDPISEHNRLYWYRQTLGQGPEFLTYFQNEAQLEKSRLLSDRFSAERPKGSFSTLEIQRTEQGDSAMYLCASRRQEVWNEQFFGPGTRLTVL.